This T cell receptor beta chain was observed in a study of blood T cells in healthy people across ages (dated by TCRdb to between 2015 and 2016). About the investigation overall: In model experiments, template switching captured about one uniquely barcoded TCR beta cDNA molecule for every two T cells. Using deep sequencing normalized with unique cDNA molecular identifiers, the study measured how TCR beta repertoire diversity changes with age. Four age groups were formed from the donors: young (average about 15 years), middle-aged (roughly 38), aged (around 62) and long-lived (approximately 80). Donors of different ages were randomly distributed across sequencing lanes to avoid experimental bias. Two additional independent replicas of 1 million unique cDNA reads from the same blood draw were analyzed for two donors (one aged 18 to 30 and one aged 80 or older). Study-level results and caveats: Conclusive comparison of naive and antigen-experienced compartments was prevented by the profiling of bulk unsorted PBMCs. Because the CMV infection status of the donors was unknown, age-related changes in expanded clonotypes may potentially have been confounded. As age increased, observed TCR beta diversity per million T cells dropped in a roughly linear way, and a significant reduction was already evident by age 40. Estimates of total diversity from one million sequenced T cells were regarded as lower bounds and underestimates. The percentage of naive T cells measured by flow cytometry correlated strongly with observed TCR beta diversity. Compared with the aged group, more naive CD4+ T cells, fewer expanded clones and increased TCR diversity were shown by the long-lived group, suggesting age selection.

Comment on this clonotype: Its target antigen remains unknown. No base qualities exist here, and no much larger clone lies one base off it.

Donors were 39 systemically healthy Caucasian individuals from Russia aged roughly 6 to 90 years. Each donor gave about 9.8 milliliters of peripheral blood, drawn into EDTA-treated Vacutainer tubes. Ficoll-Paque density-gradient centrifugation was used to isolate PBMCs, with at least 7 million obtained per sample. Trizol reagent was used to extract total RNA from the PBMCs, yielding at least 5 micrograms per sample. The percentages of naive CD45RAhigh/CD27high T cells were determined by flow cytometry on a PBMC aliquot from every donor. The method behind the library was 5' RACE. TCRdb lists the instrument as Illumina HiSeq 2500. A second PCR of about 7 to 12 cycles was run with a J-beta primer mix and a sample-barcoded 5' primer. A unique molecular identifier was introduced onto each TCR beta cDNA molecule by a template-switch 5' adaptor carrying 12 random nucleotides. At least 2.5 million CDR3-containing paired-end reads were obtained from each sample. All of the RNA was converted into first-strand cDNA using the Mint cDNA synthesis kit, with a TRBC-specific oligonucleotide serving as the primer. Following uracil-DNA glycosylase treatment, a first 18-cycle PCR with universal primers M1SS and BC2_uni_R was performed on all cDNA. Per the source publication's procedure: Each sample was normalized by randomly selecting 1 million high-quality reads, each carrying a distinct molecular identifier. Instead of being binned into consensus sequences, reads with shared molecular identifiers were discarded. MiTCR, set to a Q25 quality threshold and the strictest error-elimination algorithm, was used for CDR3 identification, clonotype clustering and error correction. A nonparametric unseen species model with Euler transformation was used to estimate lower-bound total TCR beta diversity. TCRdb reprocessing: public reads trimmed at Q25 with fastp, clones called with MiXCR, in-frame beta chains kept. Entries that share a CDR3 protein sequence are merged under the most common genes and DNA. The V and J calls shown here were made by TCRdb, not taken from the authors' results. The sample yields some 1.5 million distinct CDR3 sequences; approximately 30% were counted once. The ten most abundant clones make up 7.7% of the sample.

Material: blood. This TCR came from a woman aged 25-40 years in good health.

The nucleotides are TGTGCCAGCAGCCTCTTGGGATGGGGAGAGGGAAATGAGCAGTTCTTC. The encoded protein is CASSLLGWGEGNEQFF. The chain uses TRBV7-9 and TRBJ2-1, with TRBD2 tentatively as D gene (5 bases match). Taken from cysteine to phenylalanine, the CDR3 has 16 residues. Just CDR3 DNA is preserved here, 48 bases in frame from base 1. The germline V gene (reference sequence) specifies SEHNR as CDR1 and FQNEAQ as CDR2. The trim is 5 bases for V and 7 bases for J, with a gap of 21 bases between the germline ends.